This passage covers 21 T cell receptor beta chains from one sample sequenced in a study of T cell repertoires in cytomegalovirus infection. Antigens for these TCRs are unknown. Each CDR3 protein gets one entry after TCRdb re-called the reads with MiXCR. The sample holds some 320,000 distinct CDR3 sequences, roughly 29% seen once. The sample consisted of cultured PBMCs, taken from culture after CMV antigen stimulation. The source is a human donor in good health (CMV status not recorded). Some clones in this sample may be carry-over from other donors' samples.

The chain uses TRBV28 and TRBJ1-1, with D perhaps matching TRBD1 (5 bases). Looked up from germline, CDR1 is MDHEN and CDR2 is SYDVKM. The length of the CDR3 is 15 residues. Trimming took off 2 bases at V and 1 base at J, with 11 bases between the two ends. For the CDR3, the DNA is TGTGCCAGCAGTTTAAACGTCAGGGCGAACACTGAAGCTTTCTTT. Translating gives CASSLNVRANTEAFF.

This clonotype has a count of ten or more. The rearrangement links TRBV7-9 to TRBJ2-5; TRBD2 matches 10 bases. Germline V gene data show CDR1 as SEHNR and CDR2 as FQNEAQ (reference sequence). The CDR3 is made up of 17 amino acids. V lost 5 bases, J lost 3 bases, and 12 bases stayed unmatched. This CDR3 reads CASSPRGGLAQEETQYF. CDR3 nucleotide sequence: TGTGCCAGCAGCCCTCGAGGGGGACTAGCGCAAGAAGAGACCCAGTACTTC. Combining the CDR3 with reference TRBV7-9 and TRBJ2-5 gives the whole variable domain DTGVSQNPRHKITKRGQNVTFRCDPISEHNRLYWYRQTLGQGPEFLTYFQNEAQLEKSRLLSDRFSAERPKGSFSTLEIQRTEQGDSAMYLCASSPRGGLAQEETQYFGPGTRLLVL.

The chain links TRBV10-3 to TRBJ1-2; D remains unclear. The CDR3 has 12 residues. From germline, CDR1 is ENHRY and CDR2 SYGVKD. Trimming shortened V by 3 bases and J by 1 base, and 3 bases separated the two germline ends. The CDR3 loop reads CAISDSNYGYTF. The CDR3 nucleotides are TGTGCCATCAGTGACAGTAACTATGGCTACACCTTC.

The CDR3 DNA sequence: TGTGCCAGCAGCCATGATTACGGGAGTGGGAATGAGCAGTTCTTC. Protein: CASSHDYGSGNEQFF. V gene TRBV4-2 combines with J gene TRBJ2-1; D may be TRBD2 (6 bases). The V gene lost 3 bases and the J gene lost 7 bases, with 16 bases spanning the gap. CDR1 is LGHNA, CDR2 YNFKEQ, per germline. The CDR3 spans 15 residues.

The sample holds a few counts of this clonotype. V usage is TRBV20-1 and J usage is TRBJ2-3, with D perhaps matching TRBD2 (6 bases). The CDR3 totals 14 residues. Germline CDR1 reads DFQATT; CDR2 reads SNEGSKA (reference sequence). V shed 7 bases and J shed 1 base, with 15 bases lying between them. The CDR3 sequence: CSVKRGTRTDTQYF. The DNA of the CDR3 is TGCAGTGTAAAACGGGGGACCCGCACAGATACGCAGTATTTT.

This clonotype was observed a handful of times. This chain links TRBV7-6 with TRBJ1-2; 10 bases align to TRBD1. The germline gives CDR1 SGHVS, CDR2 FNYEAQ. V was clipped by 8 bases and J by 6 bases; unmatched bases: 6. This CDR3 is built from 13 residues. CDR3 region: CASSGQGMDGYTF. CDR3 coding DNA: TGTGCCAGCTCGGGACAGGGGATGGATGGCTACACCTTC.

This chain uses TRBV3-1 with TRBJ2-7; 15 bases are a match to TRBD2. The CDR3 runs to 19 residues. Germline V gene data show CDR1 as LGHDT and CDR2 as YNNKEL (reference sequence). V trimming: 1 base; J trimming: 1 base; junction bases outside the gene matches: 8. DNA of the CDR3: TGTGCCAGCAGCCAAGCTTATCCGGGACTAGCGGGGGGATCCTACGAGCAGTACTTC. Amino acids: CASSQAYPGLAGGSYEQYF.

The rearrangement uses TRBV19 and TRBJ2-5; weak D call: TRBD2 (6 bases). Per germline, CDR1 LNHDA and CDR2 SQIVND (reference sequence). V shed 1 base and J shed 5 bases, with 29 bases lying between them. The CDR3 is made up of 20 amino acids. Written as DNA, the CDR3 is TGTGCCAGTAGTATAGGGCCCTTCGGGAGAGCGTGGTTAAGAGCGGAGACCCAGTACTTC. Translated, it gives CASSIGPFGRAWLRAETQYF.

This rearrangement joins TRBV11-2 to TRBJ1-1; TRBD1 matches 9 bases. The ends lost 5 bases at V and 3 bases at J; junction bases unmatched: 10. CDR1 and CDR2 (germline): SGHAT, FQNNGV. The CDR3 sequence is 16 residues long. Written as DNA, the CDR3 is TGTGCCAGCAGCCCATGGACAGGGGACCAGGACACTGAAGCTTTCTTT. This codes for CASSPWTGDQDTEAFF.

J is TRBJ1-5 and V is TRBV6-1, with 10 bases matching TRBD1. Losses at the gene ends were 6 bases for V and 6 bases for J; bases not matched to a gene: 8. In germline, CDR1 is MNHNS, CDR2 SASEGT. This CDR3 region has 15 residues. The CDR3 is CASRTGQGLGQPQHF. The DNA for the CDR3 is TGTGCCAGCAGGACGGGACAGGGGTTAGGTCAGCCCCAGCATTTT.

This clonotype was seen once. V usage is TRBV7-9 and J usage is TRBJ1-6, with unresolved D. V lost 4 bases and J lost 7, with 11 bases in between. The CDR3 length is 14 residues. Germline V CDR1 and CDR2: SEHNR, FQNEAQ (reference sequence). The CDR3, as DNA: TGTGCCAGCAGCTCCTGGCAGATGAATTCACCCCTCCACTTT. This encodes CASSSWQMNSPLHF.

This clonotype was found a few times. The J gene is TRBJ2-5, the V gene TRBV12-3 or TRBV12-4, with unresolved D. Trimming stripped 2 bases from V and 6 bases from J, with 4 bases between. CDR3 length: 11 residues. The CDR3 DNA reads TGTGCCAGCAGTTTATTGCAGACCCAGTACTTC. Translated: CASSLLQTQYF.

This clonotype was seen at least ten times. This chain joins TRBV6-1 and TRBJ1-1, with D perhaps matching TRBD1 (6 bases). V lost 10 bases to trimming and J lost 0 bases, with 15 bases between them. Germline CDR1 and CDR2: MNHNS and SASEGT. The CDR3 spans 14 residues. The CDR3: CAIQSGTLNTEAFF. In DNA, the CDR3 is TGTGCCATCCAGTCCGGGACACTGAACACTGAAGCTTTCTTT.

This clonotype was recorded a few times. This rearrangement joins TRBV28 to TRBJ2-5; D is perhaps TRBD2 (5 bases). In germline, CDR1 is MDHEN, CDR2 SYDVKM. Trimming pared 2 bases from V and 0 bases from J, leaving 13 bases between. The CDR3 is 16 amino acids. Here the CDR3 reads CASSLETTLYQETQYF. The CDR3 DNA reads TGTGCCAGCAGTTTAGAGACTACGTTGTACCAAGAGACCCAGTACTTC.

This clonotype is a singleton in its sample. V usage is TRBV6-5 and J usage is TRBJ1-1; a weak D match, TRBD1 (5 bases). CDR1 and CDR2 (germline): MNHEY, SVGAGI. The CDR3 is made up of 13 amino acids. The germline V and J ends were trimmed by 7 bases and 10 bases, with 19 bases remaining between them. Here the CDR3 reads CASISRGDQGAFF. The CDR3 DNA is TGTGCCAGCATTTCACGGGGGGACCAGGGAGCTTTCTTT.

Ten or more counts support this clonotype. The rearrangement uses TRBV12-3 or TRBV12-4 and TRBJ2-1; TRBD2 aligns across 8 bases. J was trimmed by 4 bases and V by 5 bases; bases with no gene match: 10. The CDR3 consists of 16 residues. CDR3 nucleotide sequence: TGTGCCAGCAGTGTCGGGGGGGGCGCTTCTTACAATGAGCAGTTCTTC. Protein: CASSVGGGASYNEQFF.

The rearrangement links TRBV27 to TRBJ2-3; no clear D. The CDR3 spans 12 residues. V was pared by 8 bases and J by 4 bases, with 10 bases between. Per germline, CDR1 MNHEY and CDR2 SMNVEV (reference sequence). DNA for the CDR3: TGTGCCAGCGGAAAAACGGCAGATACGCAGTATTTT. As protein: CASGKTADTQYF.

The J gene is TRBJ2-2, the V gene TRBV7-6; 7 nucleotides agree with TRBD1. CDR1 is SGHVS and CDR2 is FNYEAQ in the germline V gene. The CDR3 has 16 residues. After removal of 6 bases from V and 0 bases from J, the junction contained 7 bases not matched to a gene. CDR3 protein: CASRDSGQSNTGELFF. CDR3 DNA sequence: TGTGCCAGCAGGGATTCGGGACAGTCGAACACCGGGGAGCTGTTTTTT.

This clonotype was seen more than once but under ten times. The chain carries TRBV18 and TRBJ1-6; 12 bases are a match to TRBD1. The CDR3 runs to 15 residues. V shed 11 bases and J 7 bases; nucleotides not matched to a gene: 9. Looked up from germline, CDR1 is KGHSH and CDR2 is LQKENI. CDR3 sequence reads: CAGSGTGGANSPLHF. In nucleotides, the CDR3 is TGTGCCGGTTCAGGGACAGGGGGCGCGAATTCACCCCTCCACTTT.

The DNA for the CDR3 is TGTGCCAGCAGCGTAGCTATCCGGGACAATGAGCAGTTCTTC. Amino acid sequence: CASSVAIRDNEQFF. The chain carries TRBV9 and TRBJ2-1; D gene ambiguous. Looked up from germline, CDR1 is SGDLS and CDR2 is YYNGEE. Trimming shortened V by 0 bases and J by 5 bases, and 9 bases separated the two germline ends. This CDR3 has 14 amino acids.

This clonotype was observed a few times. This chain joins TRBV5-6 and TRBJ2-1, with D perhaps given as TRBD1 or TRBD2 (5 bases each). Germline V lookup: CDR1 SGHDT, CDR2 YYEEEE. V was trimmed by 0 bases and J by 8 bases, leaving 18 bases between them. The CDR3 contains 16 residues. The CDR3, as DNA: TGTGCCAGCAGCTTGGATTTTAGCGTGAGGGGCGATGAGCAGTTCTTC. Its translation: CASSLDFSVRGDEQFF. Supplemented by reference TRBV5-6 and TRBJ2-1, the full variable domain reads DAGVTQSPTHLIKTRGQQVTLRCSPKSGHDTVSWYQQALGQGPQFIFQYYEEEERQRGNFPDRFSGHQFPNYSSELNVNALLLGDSALYLCASSLDFSVRGDEQFFGPGTRLTVL.